Below, 3 T cell receptor beta chains from the same sample are listed, as sequenced in a study of tumor and adjacent non-tumor tissue in lung cancer. RNA was extracted from bulk tissue without any cell sorting. More than 3 cm separated this lung sample from the edge of the tumor. TCRbeta libraries were built with three rounds of nested PCR, modified from ARM-PCR. TCRdb called the multiplex PCR reads again in MiXCR, with one record for every CDR3 protein. The sample yields 100,000 or so distinct CDR3 sequences, about 62% seen once. The sequenced sample consisted of distant non-tumor lung tissue. The receptor set was obtained from a man younger than 45 with non-small cell lung cancer.

Turning to this clonotype: The junction does not match germline at one end; this may be a read error. This chain uses TRBV11-2 with TRBJ1-4, with D hard to call. The CDR3 covers 16 residues. CDR1 and CDR2 from the germline V gene are SGHAT and FQNNGV. In DNA, the CDR3 is TGTGTCAGCAGGTTAGATCTGGTTGCAACTAATGAAAAACTGTTTTTT. This gives the protein CVSRLDLVATNEKLFF.

The V gene is TRBV11-3, the J gene TRBJ2-1; 7 bases line up with TRBD2. From germline, CDR1 is SGHNT and CDR2 YENEEA. V dropped 10 bases and J dropped 5; count of bases not matched to a gene: 11. This CDR3 has 14 residues. Here the CDR3 DNA reads TGTGCCAACAGGTTAGAGCGGGGAGACAATGAGCAGTTCTTC. It yields the protein CANRLERGDNEQFF.

Comments on this clonotype: The junction departs from germline at one end; a sequencing error may be responsible. The V and J genes are TRBV6-1 and TRBJ2-7; possibly TRBD1 for D (5 bases). Looked up from germline, CDR1 is MNHNS and CDR2 is SASEGT. The CDR3 is 15 residues long. The CDR3 DNA reads as TGTGCCAGCAGCCGAGAAAACAGGACCCCCTGCGAGCAGTACTTT. This gives the protein CASSRENRTPCEQYF.